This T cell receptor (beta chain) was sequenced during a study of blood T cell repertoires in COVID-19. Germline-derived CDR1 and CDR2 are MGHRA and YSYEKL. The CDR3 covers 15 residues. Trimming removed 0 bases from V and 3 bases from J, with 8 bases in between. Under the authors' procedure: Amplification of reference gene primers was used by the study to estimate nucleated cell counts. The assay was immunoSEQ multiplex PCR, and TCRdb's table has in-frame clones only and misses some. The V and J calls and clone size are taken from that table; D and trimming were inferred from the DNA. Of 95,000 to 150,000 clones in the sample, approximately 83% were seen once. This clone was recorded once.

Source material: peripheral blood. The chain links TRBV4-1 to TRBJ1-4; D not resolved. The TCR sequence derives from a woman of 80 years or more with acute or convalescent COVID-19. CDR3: CASSQDAVANEKLFF. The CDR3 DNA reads TGCGCCAGCAGCCAAGATGCGGTGGCTAATGAAAAACTGTTTTTT.